These 4 T cell receptor beta chains share one sample of origin, sequenced in a study of blood T cells in healthy people across ages. Next came a second PCR, run for roughly 6 to 11 cycles, which used a sample-barcoded 5' primer along with a J-beta primer mix. TCRdb ran MiXCR on the 5' RACE reads and lists one entry per CDR3 protein. The sample has approximately 1,700,000 distinct CDR3 sequences; about two fifths are singletons. The sequencing sample was made of blood. The receptor set was obtained from a human donor in good health.

CDR3 protein: CSARRDSLNTEAFF. CDR3 bases: TGCAGTGCTAGACGGGACAGCTTGAACACTGAAGCTTTCTTT. The V and J genes are TRBV20-1 and TRBJ1-1, with TRBD1 matching over 7 bases. CDR1 is DFQATT and CDR2 is SNEGSKA in the germline V gene (reference sequence). This CDR3 is 14 amino acids long. With V trimmed by 2 bases and J by 0 bases, 3 bases remained unmatched.

V usage is TRBV4-3 and J usage is TRBJ2-3; TRBD2 might be the D (5 bases). Germline V gene data show CDR1 as LGHNA and CDR2 as YSLEER. The CDR3 has 16 amino acids. The ends were cut back, 2 bases at V and 5 bases at J, with 17 bases in the middle. The CDR3 bases are TGCGCCAGCAGCCAAAACGGACTGCAGATACGAGATACGCAGTATTTT. Amino acids: CASSQNGLQIRDTQYF.

To note about this clonotype: One junction end disagrees with the germline gene, perhaps due to a read error. The chain employs TRBV10-3 and TRBJ2-5, with 8 bases matching TRBD2. The CDR3 consists of 15 residues. Germline V gene sequence: CDR1 ENHRY, CDR2 SYGVKD. CDR3 region: CATLSSGGPQGTQYF. The CDR3, as DNA: TGTGCCACGCTATCCAGCGGGGGTCCCCAAGGGACCCAGTACTTC.

The rearrangement links TRBV20-1 to TRBJ2-3, with 15 nucleotides matching TRBD2. V was clipped by 3 bases and J by 4 bases; unmatched bases: 11. CDR1 and CDR2 (germline): DFQATT, SNEGSKA (reference sequence). The CDR3 consists of 18 residues. The chain's CDR3 is CSARRTSGGAIIADTQYF. In DNA form, the CDR3 reads TGCAGTGCTAGGCGGACTAGCGGGGGGGCGATAATCGCAGATACGCAGTATTTT.